This TCR beta chain appears in the sequencing data of a study of blood T cell repertoires in COVID-19. As originally analysed: By means of reference gene primer amplification, nucleated cell counts were estimated. Repertoires were generated with immunoSEQ multiplex PCR, while TCRdb's copy carries only in-frame clones and drops some. V, J and clone size are taken as reported in that table, and D and trimming were inferred from the DNA itself. In the table there are roughly 130,000 clones, around 85% of which are singletons. J lost 4 bases, V lost 9 bases, and 16 bases had no gene match. The CDR3 runs to 16 residues. Germline loops: CDR1 SGHRS, CDR2 YFSETQ.

The sequenced sample consisted of peripheral blood. The clonotype comes from a woman of 80 years or more with acute or convalescent COVID-19. V gene TRBV5-1 combines with J gene TRBJ1-5; TRBD1 agrees at 7 bases. The CDR3 coding sequence is TGCGCCAACCAGGGGATTAAGGACAGGCTAAATCAGCCCCAGCATTTT. Translated: CANQGIKDRLNQPQHF.